A single T cell receptor beta chain is shown here with its context. The data belong to a study of control samples from healthy donors and cancer patients. This CDR3 is built from 12 residues. Deletions cut 4 bases from V and 7 bases from J, with 8 bases between. The germline V gene encodes CDR1 MDHEN and CDR2 SYDVKM. Generated by immunoSEQ multiplex PCR, the TCRdb table keeps only in-frame clones and is missing some. The sample has roughly 39,000 clones, around nine tenths seen once. The specimen was blood. The V call is TRBV28, the J call TRBJ1-5, with a tentative D call TRBD1 (5 bases). The TCR was taken from a woman between 45 and 60 years old in good health. In nucleotides, the CDR3 is TGTGCCAGCAGTTGGGGCCAGCAGCCCCAGCATTTT. Amino acids: CASSWGQQPQHF.